The table lists the clone carrying this T cell receptor (beta chain) with a few counts. Its target is not known. This CDR3 spans 16 amino acids. V gave up 4 bases and J gave up 0 bases; unmatched junction bases: 7. Germline CDR1 SGHRS, CDR2 YFSETQ. Sequencing used immunoSEQ multiplex PCR; TCRdb keeps in-frame clones, though not all of them. The table has 32,000 or so clones, 68% seen once; the top ten hold 4% to 5%. The sample originates from a study of vaccination effects on CD4 cells after COVID-19. Following a 10-day culture, CD4+ T cells were purified. Study-level findings and limits: After vaccination, at late timepoints, clones induced by infection and by vaccine contracted markedly.

Source: CD4+ T cells from PBMCs cultured without peptide, taken before COVID-19 vaccination. V usage is TRBV5-1 and J usage is TRBJ1-3; 7 bases are a match to TRBD1. This receptor was obtained from a human donor who received a COVID-19 vaccine. CDR3 amino acids: CASSPGGRSSGNTIYF. The CDR3 region has the DNA TGCGCCAGCAGCCCAGGGGGACGGAGCTCTGGAAACACCATATATTTT.